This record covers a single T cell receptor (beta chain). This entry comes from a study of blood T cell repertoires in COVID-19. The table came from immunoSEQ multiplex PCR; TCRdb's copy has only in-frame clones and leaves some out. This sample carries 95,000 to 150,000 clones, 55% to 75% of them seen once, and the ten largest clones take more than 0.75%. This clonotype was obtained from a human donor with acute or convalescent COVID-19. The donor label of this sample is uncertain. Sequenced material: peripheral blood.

The CDR3 reads CATSRDRGNTEAFF. The CDR3, as DNA: TGTGCCACCTCCCGGGACAGGGGGAACACTGAAGCTTTCTTT. The chain couples TRBV6-5 to TRBJ1-1; 10 bases line up with TRBD1. The ends lost 10 bases at V and 1 base at J; junction bases unmatched: 6. The length of the CDR3 is 14 residues. In germline, CDR1 is MNHEY, CDR2 SVGAGI.